This is a list of T cell receptor beta chains from one sample in a study of blood T cell repertoires in COVID-19. Libraries were prepared by immunoSEQ multiplex PCR; TCRdb keeps only in-frame clonotypes and omits some of them. The sample lists about 140,000 clones; roughly 81% were seen once. Sequenced input: peripheral blood. These receptors came from a human donor with acute or convalescent COVID-19. The donor label of this sample is uncertain. Each CDR3 is given with its conserved first and last residue. The D gene is left open where the match is weak. Not every row has a clone size; where given, it reads once, few, many or a size class.

v_gene: TRBV6-2/TRBV6-3; d_gene: TRBD1; j_gene: TRBJ2-4; abundance: .; CDR3aa: CASSYPRDRGTKNIQYF; CDR3nt: TGTGCCAGCAGTTACCCCCGGGACAGGGGGACCAAAAACATTCAGTACTTC
v_gene: TRBV1; d_gene: .; j_gene: TRBJ1-4; abundance: .; CDR3aa: CTSSQDSDISEKLFF; CDR3nt: TGCACCAGCAGCCAAGATTCAGATATAAGTGAAAAACTGTTTTTT
v_gene: TRBV11-3; d_gene: .; j_gene: TRBJ2-1; abundance: few; CDR3aa: CASSLGLQGRQFF; CDR3nt: TGTGCCAGCAGCTTAGGCTTACAGGGTCGACAGTTCTTC
v_gene: TRBV2; d_gene: .; j_gene: TRBJ1-5; abundance: few; CDR3aa: CASSSKDRNQPQHF; CDR3nt: TGTGCCAGCAGCAGCAAAGACAGGAATCAGCCCCAGCATTTT
v_gene: TRBV19; d_gene: .; j_gene: TRBJ1-4; abundance: once; CDR3aa: CATTYGGTGEKLFF; CDR3nt: TGTGCCACCACGTATGGGGGGACGGGTGAAAAACTGTTTTTT
v_gene: TRBV6-5; d_gene: .; j_gene: TRBJ1-2; abundance: .; CDR3aa: CASSYSDRLYGYTF; CDR3nt: TGTGCCAGCAGTTACTCCGACAGGCTCTATGGCTACACCTTC
v_gene: TRBV30; d_gene: TRBD1; j_gene: TRBJ2-7; abundance: .; CDR3aa: CACPKGQGYEQYF; CDR3nt: TGTGCCTGCCCCAAGGGACAGGGCTACGAGCAGTACTTC
v_gene: TRBV7-8; d_gene: .; j_gene: TRBJ2-2; abundance: few; CDR3aa: CASSPGGLNTGELFF; CDR3nt: TGTGCCAGCAGCCCCGGAGGCCTCAACACCGGGGAGCTGTTTTTT
v_gene: TRBV19; d_gene: TRBD2; j_gene: TRBJ2-3; abundance: .; CDR3aa: CASRGLAGGDTQYF; CDR3nt: TGTGCCAGTAGGGGACTAGCAGGGGGGGATACGCAGTATTTT
v_gene: TRBV27; d_gene: .; j_gene: TRBJ2-3; abundance: .; CDR3aa: CASTRRWTSTDTQYF; CDR3nt: TGTGCCAGCACTCGACGTTGGACTAGCACAGATACGCAGTATTTT
v_gene: TRBV19; d_gene: .; j_gene: TRBJ1-2; abundance: .; CDR3aa: CASSIGRAYGYTF; CDR3nt: TGTGCCAGTAGTATCGGCAGGGCGTATGGCTACACCTTC
v_gene: TRBV11-1; d_gene: TRBD1; j_gene: TRBJ1-1; abundance: .; CDR3aa: CASSLEGGQGNTEAFF; CDR3nt: TGTGCCAGCAGCTTAGAGGGTGGACAGGGGAACACTGAAGCTTTCTTT
v_gene: TRBV20-1; d_gene: .; j_gene: TRBJ1-1; abundance: .; CDR3aa: CSASRGNTEAFF; CDR3nt: TGCAGTGCTAGTAGGGGGAACACTGAAGCTTTCTTT
v_gene: TRBV4-3; d_gene: TRBD1; j_gene: TRBJ1-4; abundance: .; CDR3aa: CASSPRDRDYFNEKLFF; CDR3nt: TGCGCCAGCAGCCCTAGAGACAGGGATTATTTTAATGAAAAACTGTTTTTT
v_gene: TRBV5-3; d_gene: .; j_gene: TRBJ1-1; abundance: .; CDR3aa: CARSVEPGSGDPEAFF; CDR3nt: TGTGCCAGAAGCGTGGAGCCAGGGAGCGGGGACCCTGAAGCTTTCTTT
v_gene: TRBV15; d_gene: TRBD1; j_gene: TRBJ2-3; abundance: .; CDR3aa: CATTGTGDTDTQYF; CDR3nt: TGTGCCACCACCGGGACAGGGGACACAGATACGCAGTATTTT
v_gene: TRBV6-5; d_gene: .; j_gene: TRBJ1-1; abundance: .; CDR3aa: CASSSGGVGVNTEAFF; CDR3nt: TGTGCCAGCAGTTCTGGGGGCGTCGGGGTAAACACTGAAGCTTTCTTT
v_gene: TRBV19; d_gene: .; j_gene: TRBJ1-4; abundance: .; CDR3aa: CASITTVGGGKLFF; CDR3nt: TGTGCCAGTATCACAACGGTCGGAGGTGGAAAACTGTTTTTT
v_gene: TRBV6-5; d_gene: TRBD1; j_gene: TRBJ1-2; abundance: .; CDR3aa: CASSTGQPMNYGYTF; CDR3nt: TGTGCCAGCAGCACGGGACAGCCGATGAACTATGGCTACACCTTC
v_gene: TRBV29-1; d_gene: .; j_gene: TRBJ1-1; abundance: .; CDR3aa: CSVDERQEAFF; CDR3nt: TGCAGCGTTGACGAGAGACAAGAAGCTTTCTTT
v_gene: TRBV6-2/TRBV6-3; d_gene: .; j_gene: TRBJ2-5; abundance: .; CDR3aa: CASSYSSKIADNQETQYF; CDR3nt: TGTGCCAGCAGTTACTCGAGTAAAATAGCGGACAACCAAGAGACCCAGTACTTC
v_gene: TRBV19; d_gene: .; j_gene: TRBJ1-1; abundance: .; CDR3aa: CASRFRGAMNTEAFF; CDR3nt: TGTGCCAGTAGATTTCGGGGAGCGATGAACACTGAAGCTTTCTTT
v_gene: TRBV18; d_gene: .; j_gene: TRBJ1-1; abundance: once; CDR3aa: CASSPSVYGGSNTEAFF; CDR3nt: TGTGCCAGCTCACCATCGGTTTACGGGGGTTCGAACACTGAAGCTTTCTTT
v_gene: TRBV7-2; d_gene: .; j_gene: TRBJ1-2; abundance: few; CDR3aa: CASSPGGTNYGYTF; CDR3nt: TGTGCCAGCAGTCCGGGGGGGACCAACTATGGCTACACCTTC
v_gene: TRBV7-2; d_gene: TRBD1; j_gene: TRBJ2-7; abundance: .; CDR3aa: CASRRTGGTYEQYF; CDR3nt: TGTGCCAGCAGACGGACAGGGGGCACATACGAGCAGTACTTC
v_gene: TRBV7-8; d_gene: TRBD1; j_gene: TRBJ2-4; abundance: few; CDR3aa: CASSLRDSNIQYF; CDR3nt: TGTGCCAGCAGCTTAAGGGACAGCAACATTCAGTACTTC
v_gene: TRBV2; d_gene: TRBD1; j_gene: TRBJ1-2; abundance: .; CDR3aa: CASSEAGDRAANYGYTF; CDR3nt: TGTGCCAGCAGTGAAGCTGGGGACAGGGCCGCTAACTATGGCTACACCTTC
v_gene: TRBV12-3/TRBV12-4; d_gene: TRBD1; j_gene: TRBJ1-6; abundance: .; CDR3aa: CASRGTGHSPLHF; CDR3nt: TGTGCCAGCAGAGGGACAGGGCACTCACCCCTCCACTTT
v_gene: TRBV14; d_gene: .; j_gene: TRBJ1-1; abundance: few; CDR3aa: CASSPTGLAEAFF; CDR3nt: TGTGCCAGCAGCCCCACAGGGTTAGCTGAAGCTTTCTTT
v_gene: TRBV6-4; d_gene: .; j_gene: TRBJ1-6; abundance: .; CDR3aa: CASSEEEGNSPLHF; CDR3nt: TGTGCCAGCAGTGAAGAGGAGGGCAATTCACCCCTCCACTTT
v_gene: TRBV7-2; d_gene: TRBD1; j_gene: TRBJ2-3; abundance: .; CDR3aa: CASSLYGTEGSTDTQYF; CDR3nt: TGTGCCAGCAGCTTATACGGGACAGAAGGGAGCACAGATACGCAGTATTTT